This entry describes one T cell receptor beta chain. The antigen is not known. These data are taken from a study of T cells in localized non-small cell lung cancer. Sequenced by immunoSEQ multiplex PCR; TCRdb stores in-frame clones only, minus some. Among some 21,000 clones listed, 75% to 95% were seen once. Study conclusions and caveats: A higher density of T cells in blood coincided with extended overall survival. Adjacent uninvolved lung tissue had the highest T cell clonality, exceeding tumor. There were a median around 53 of the top 100 tumor clones appearing in adjacent lung. Analysis by sequencing included only one tumor region, so heterogeneity remains possible.

This TCR was sampled from a male donor aged 60 or older with stage I squamous cell lung carcinoma. Sequencing used peripheral blood, obtained before any cancer treatment.

The CDR3 loop reads CASSPRREQSGELFF. The CDR3 DNA follows: TGTGCCAGCTCACCACGGCGGGAGCAGTCCGGGGAGCTGTTTTTT. The chain recombines TRBV18 with TRBJ2-2, with TRBD2 identical over 7 bases. The CDR3 extends over 15 amino acids. Germline V lookup: CDR1 KGHSH, CDR2 LQKENI. V lost 1 base, J lost 6 bases, and 5 bases stayed unmatched.